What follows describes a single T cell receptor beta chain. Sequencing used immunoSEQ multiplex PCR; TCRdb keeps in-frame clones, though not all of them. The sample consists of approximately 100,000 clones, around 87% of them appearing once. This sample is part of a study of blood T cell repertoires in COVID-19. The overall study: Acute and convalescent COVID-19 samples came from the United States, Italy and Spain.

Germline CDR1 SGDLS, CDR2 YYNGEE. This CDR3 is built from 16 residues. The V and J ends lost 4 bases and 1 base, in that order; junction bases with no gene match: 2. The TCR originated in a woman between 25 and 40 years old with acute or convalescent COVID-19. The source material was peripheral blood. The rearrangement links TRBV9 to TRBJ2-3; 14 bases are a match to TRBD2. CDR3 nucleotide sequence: TGTGCCAGCAGCCCGACTAGCGGGGGGGGCACAGATACGCAGTATTTT. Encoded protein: CASSPTSGGGTDTQYF.